This T cell receptor (beta chain) was found in a study of T cell responses to AZD1222 COVID-19 vaccine. V gave up 5 bases and J gave up 5 bases, with 10 bases separating them. The germline CDR1 and CDR2 sequences are MNHEY and SVGEGT. The CDR3 contains 14 residues. Assay: immunoSEQ multiplex PCR; the TCRdb copy retains only in-frame clones and omits some. The table records 85,000 to 90,000 clones, roughly nine tenths of them present only once. The material sequenced was peripheral blood, taken 28 days after the second AZD1222 dose. The origin of this receptor is an adult who received the AZD1222 COVID-19 vaccine. The chain joins TRBV6-2 or TRBV6-3 to TRBJ1-6, with D unclear. CDR3 sequence reads: CASSGVGNNSPLHF. DNA for the CDR3: TGTGCCAGCAGTGGGGTGGGGAATAATTCACCCCTCCACTTT.